This entry describes one T cell receptor beta chain. Some clones are missing from TCRdb's copy, which holds only in-frame ones; the method was immunoSEQ multiplex PCR. Of about 49,000 clones in the sample, 90% were seen once. This entry is derived from a study of blood T cell repertoires in COVID-19. Study-level background: PBMCs, B-cell-depleted T cells, or T cells were the source of the cDNA or gDNA that made up the material.

This CDR3 spans 15 amino acids. Germline V CDR1 and CDR2: SGDLS, YYNGEE. Trimming took off 0 bases at V and 8 bases at J, with 17 bases between the two ends. This sequence was found in a human donor in a cohort sampled during active COVID-19. Sequences were obtained from peripheral blood. V and J are TRBV9 and TRBJ1-2; D is uncertain. The CDR3 here is CASSVDGSHGLGYTF. The CDR3 DNA reads TGTGCCAGCAGCGTAGACGGGTCCCATGGATTAGGCTACACCTTC.